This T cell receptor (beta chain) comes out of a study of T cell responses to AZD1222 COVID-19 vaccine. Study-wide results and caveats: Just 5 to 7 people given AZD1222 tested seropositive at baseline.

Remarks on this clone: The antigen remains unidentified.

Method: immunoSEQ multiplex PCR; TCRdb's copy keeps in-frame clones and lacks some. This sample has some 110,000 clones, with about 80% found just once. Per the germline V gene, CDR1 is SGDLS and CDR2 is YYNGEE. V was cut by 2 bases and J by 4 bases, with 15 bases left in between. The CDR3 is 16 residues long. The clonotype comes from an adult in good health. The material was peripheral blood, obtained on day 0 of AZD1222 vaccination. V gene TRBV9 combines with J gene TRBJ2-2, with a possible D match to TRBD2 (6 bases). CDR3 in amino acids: CASSVDLRRGTGELFF. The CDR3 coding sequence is TGTGCCAGCAGCGTTGACCTCAGGCGGGGCACCGGGGAGCTGTTTTTT.